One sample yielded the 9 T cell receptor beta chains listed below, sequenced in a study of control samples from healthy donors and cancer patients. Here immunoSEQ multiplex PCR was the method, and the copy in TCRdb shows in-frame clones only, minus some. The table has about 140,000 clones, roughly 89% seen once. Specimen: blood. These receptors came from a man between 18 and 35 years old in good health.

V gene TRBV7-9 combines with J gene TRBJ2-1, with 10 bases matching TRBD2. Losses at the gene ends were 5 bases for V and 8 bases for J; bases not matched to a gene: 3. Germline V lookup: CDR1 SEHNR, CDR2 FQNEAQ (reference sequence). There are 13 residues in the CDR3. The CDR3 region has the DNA TGTGCCAGCAGCCCAGGACTAGCGGATGAGCAGTTCTTC. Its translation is CASSPGLADEQFF.

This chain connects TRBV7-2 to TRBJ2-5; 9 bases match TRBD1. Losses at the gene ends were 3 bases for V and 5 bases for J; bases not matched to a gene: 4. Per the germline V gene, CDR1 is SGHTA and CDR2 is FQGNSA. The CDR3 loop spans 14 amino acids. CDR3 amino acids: CASSFGTGRETQYF. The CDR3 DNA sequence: TGTGCCAGCAGCTTCGGGACAGGGCGGGAGACCCAGTACTTC.

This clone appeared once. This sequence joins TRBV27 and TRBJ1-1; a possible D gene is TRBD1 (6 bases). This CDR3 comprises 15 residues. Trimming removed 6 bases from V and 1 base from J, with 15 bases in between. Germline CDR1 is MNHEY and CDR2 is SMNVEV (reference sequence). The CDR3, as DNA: TGTGCCAGCAGCCAATTCACAGGGACGAACACTGAAGCTTTCTTT. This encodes CASSQFTGTNTEAFF.

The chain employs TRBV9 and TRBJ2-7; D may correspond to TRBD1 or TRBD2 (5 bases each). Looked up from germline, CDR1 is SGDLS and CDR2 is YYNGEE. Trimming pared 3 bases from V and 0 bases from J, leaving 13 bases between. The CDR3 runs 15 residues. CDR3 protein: CASSEGPTNSYEQYF. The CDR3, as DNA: TGTGCCAGCAGCGAGGGACCGACCAACTCCTACGAGCAGTACTTC.

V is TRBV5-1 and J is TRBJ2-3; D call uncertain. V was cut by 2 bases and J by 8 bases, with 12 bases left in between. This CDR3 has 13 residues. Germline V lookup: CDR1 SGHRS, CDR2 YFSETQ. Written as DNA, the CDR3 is TGCGCCAGCAGCTTTGATAGGTATGCTACGCAGTATTTT. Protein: CASSFDRYATQYF.

CDR3 bases: TGCGCCAGCAGACTGGACCACTCCGAGCAGTACTTC. Its translation: CASRLDHSEQYF. The chain joins TRBV5-1 to TRBJ2-7; D uncertain. The CDR3 covers 12 residues. Deletions cut 5 bases from V and 6 bases from J, with 12 bases between. Germline CDR1 is SGHRS and CDR2 is YFSETQ.

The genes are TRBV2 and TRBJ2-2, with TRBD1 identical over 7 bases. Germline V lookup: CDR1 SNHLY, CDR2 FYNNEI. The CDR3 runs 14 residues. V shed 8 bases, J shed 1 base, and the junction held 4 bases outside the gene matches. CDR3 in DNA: TGTGCCAGCCAAGACAGGGAGAACACCGGGGAGCTGTTTTTT. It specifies CASQDRENTGELFF.

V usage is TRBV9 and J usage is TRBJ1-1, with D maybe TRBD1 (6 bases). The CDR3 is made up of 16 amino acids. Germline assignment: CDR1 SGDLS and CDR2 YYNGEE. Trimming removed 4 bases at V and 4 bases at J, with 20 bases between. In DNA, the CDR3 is TGTGCCAGCAGCCTTGTTACAGGGAGGGGGGGCACTGAAGCTTTCTTT. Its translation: CASSLVTGRGGTEAFF.

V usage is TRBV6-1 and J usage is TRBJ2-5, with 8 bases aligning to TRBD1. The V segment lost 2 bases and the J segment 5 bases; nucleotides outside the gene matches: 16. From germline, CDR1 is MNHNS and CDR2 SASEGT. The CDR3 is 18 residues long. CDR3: CASSEMAGGAGGGETQYF. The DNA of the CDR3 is TGTGCCAGCAGTGAAATGGCAGGGGGCGCCGGGGGAGGTGAGACCCAGTACTTC.